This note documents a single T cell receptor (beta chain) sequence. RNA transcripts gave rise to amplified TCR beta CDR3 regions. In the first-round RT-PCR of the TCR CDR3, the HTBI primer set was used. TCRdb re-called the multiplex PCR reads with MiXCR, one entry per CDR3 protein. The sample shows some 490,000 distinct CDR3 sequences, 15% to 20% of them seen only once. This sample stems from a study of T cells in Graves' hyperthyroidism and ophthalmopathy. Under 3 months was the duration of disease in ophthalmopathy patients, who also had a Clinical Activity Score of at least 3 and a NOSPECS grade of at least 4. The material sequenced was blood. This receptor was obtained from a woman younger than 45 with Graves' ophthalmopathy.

The CDR3 region is CASSQDNQRGIDYGYTF. The CDR3 DNA sequence: TGCGCCAGCAGCCAAGATAATCAGAGGGGAATCGACTATGGCTACACCTTC. The chain recombines TRBV4-1 with TRBJ1-2, with D possibly being TRBD1 (5 bases). The V end was cut by 0 bases, the J end by 3 bases, with 17 bases between. Germline V gene data show CDR1 as MGHRA and CDR2 as YSYEKL. The CDR3 consists of 17 residues.